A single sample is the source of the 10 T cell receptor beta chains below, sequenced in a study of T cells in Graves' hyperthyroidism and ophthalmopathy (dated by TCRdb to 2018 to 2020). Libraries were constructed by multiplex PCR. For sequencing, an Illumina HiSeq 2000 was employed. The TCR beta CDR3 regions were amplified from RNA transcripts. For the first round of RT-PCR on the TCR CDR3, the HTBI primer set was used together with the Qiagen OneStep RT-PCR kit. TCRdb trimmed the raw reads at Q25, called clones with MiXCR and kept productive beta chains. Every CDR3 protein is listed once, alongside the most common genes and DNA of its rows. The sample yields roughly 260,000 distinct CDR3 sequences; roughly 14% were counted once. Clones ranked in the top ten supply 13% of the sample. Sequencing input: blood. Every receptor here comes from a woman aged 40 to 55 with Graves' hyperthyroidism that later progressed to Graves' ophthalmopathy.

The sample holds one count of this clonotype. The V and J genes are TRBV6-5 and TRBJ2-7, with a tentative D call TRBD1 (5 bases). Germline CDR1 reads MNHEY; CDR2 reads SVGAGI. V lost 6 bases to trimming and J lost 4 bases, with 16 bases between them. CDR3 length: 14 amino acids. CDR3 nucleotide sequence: TGTGCCAGCAGCTTACGACTGGGGCTGTACGAGCAGTACTTC. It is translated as CASSLRLGLYEQYF.

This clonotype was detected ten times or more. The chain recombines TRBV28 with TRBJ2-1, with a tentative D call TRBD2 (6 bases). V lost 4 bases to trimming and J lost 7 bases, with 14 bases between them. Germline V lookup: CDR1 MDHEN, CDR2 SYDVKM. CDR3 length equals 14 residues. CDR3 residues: CASSYLTGVNEQFF. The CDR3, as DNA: TGTGCCAGCAGTTATCTCACGGGAGTTAATGAGCAGTTCTTC.

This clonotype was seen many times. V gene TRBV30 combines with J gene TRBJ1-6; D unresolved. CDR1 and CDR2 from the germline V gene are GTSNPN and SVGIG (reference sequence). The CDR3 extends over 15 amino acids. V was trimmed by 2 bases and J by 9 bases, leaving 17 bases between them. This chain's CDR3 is CAWSQPQRRSSPLHF. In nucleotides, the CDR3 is TGTGCCTGGAGTCAACCACAGAGGAGGTCTTCACCCCTCCACTTT.

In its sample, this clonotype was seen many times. CDR3 sequence reads: CASSYRPGTGYGTEAFF. In nucleotides, the CDR3 is TGTGCCAGCAGTTATCGTCCCGGGACTGGATATGGCACTGAAGCTTTCTTT. V usage is TRBV6-2 or TRBV6-3 and J usage is TRBJ1-1; TRBD1 might be the D (5 bases). This CDR3 spans 17 amino acids. Trimming removed 3 bases at V and 4 bases at J, with 21 bases between. Germline loops: CDR1 MNHEY, CDR2 SVGEGT.

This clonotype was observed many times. This CDR3 is CASSPSWVLAGERENEQYF. The CDR3 nucleotides read TGTGCCAGCAGTCCGTCTTGGGTACTAGCGGGAGAACGAGAGAACGAGCAGTACTTC. V usage is TRBV28 and J usage is TRBJ2-7, with 11 bases fitting TRBD2. Trimming cost V 5 bases and J 5 bases; bases outside gene matches: 20. The CDR3 is made up of 19 amino acids. The germline gives CDR1 MDHEN, CDR2 SYDVKM.

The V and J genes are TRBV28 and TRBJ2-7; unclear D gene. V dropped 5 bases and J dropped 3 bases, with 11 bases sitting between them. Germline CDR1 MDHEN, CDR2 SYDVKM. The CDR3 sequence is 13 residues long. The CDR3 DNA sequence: TGTGCCAGCAGTATCACAGACGGCTACGAGCAGTACTTC. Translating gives CASSITDGYEQYF.

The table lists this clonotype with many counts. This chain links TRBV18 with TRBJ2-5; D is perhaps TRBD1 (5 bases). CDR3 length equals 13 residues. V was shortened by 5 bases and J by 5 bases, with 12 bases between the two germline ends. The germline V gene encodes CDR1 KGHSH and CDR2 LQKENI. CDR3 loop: CASSSQGLETQYF. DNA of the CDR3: TGTGCCAGCTCATCGCAGGGCTTGGAGACCCAGTACTTC.

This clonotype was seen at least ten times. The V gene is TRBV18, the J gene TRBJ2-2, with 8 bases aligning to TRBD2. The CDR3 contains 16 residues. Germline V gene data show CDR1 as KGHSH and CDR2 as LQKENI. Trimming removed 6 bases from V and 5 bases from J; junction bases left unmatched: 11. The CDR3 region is CASSDRRLAITGELFF. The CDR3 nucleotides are TGTGCCAGCTCCGACAGGAGACTAGCGATAACCGGGGAGCTGTTTTTT.

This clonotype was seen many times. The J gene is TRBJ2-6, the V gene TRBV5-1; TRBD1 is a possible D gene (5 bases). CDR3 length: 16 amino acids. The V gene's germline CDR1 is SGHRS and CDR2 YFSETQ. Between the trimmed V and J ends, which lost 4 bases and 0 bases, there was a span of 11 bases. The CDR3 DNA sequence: TGCGCCAGCAGCCTTGGACATAACTCTGGGGCCAACGTCCTGACTTTC. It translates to CASSLGHNSGANVLTF.

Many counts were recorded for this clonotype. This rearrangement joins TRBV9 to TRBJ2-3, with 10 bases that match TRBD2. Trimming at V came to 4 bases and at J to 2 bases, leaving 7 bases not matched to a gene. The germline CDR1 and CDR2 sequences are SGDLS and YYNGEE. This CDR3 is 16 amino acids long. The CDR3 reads CASSTGTSEITDTQYF. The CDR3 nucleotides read TGTGCCAGCAGCACAGGGACTAGCGAAATCACAGATACGCAGTATTTT.